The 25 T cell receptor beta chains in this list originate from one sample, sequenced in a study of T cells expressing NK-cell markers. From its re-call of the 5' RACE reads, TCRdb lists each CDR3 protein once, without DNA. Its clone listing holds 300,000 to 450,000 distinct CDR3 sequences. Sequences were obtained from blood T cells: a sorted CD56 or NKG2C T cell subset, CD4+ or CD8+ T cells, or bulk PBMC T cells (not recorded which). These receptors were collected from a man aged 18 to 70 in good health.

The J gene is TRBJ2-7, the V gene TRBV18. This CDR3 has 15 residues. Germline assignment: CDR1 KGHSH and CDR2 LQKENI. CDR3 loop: CASSLIDSAPYEQYF. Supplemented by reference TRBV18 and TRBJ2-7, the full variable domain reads NAGVMQNPRHLVRRRGQEARLRCSPMKGHSHVYWYRQLPEEGLKFMVYLQKENIIDESGMPKERFSAEFPKEGPSILRIQQVVRGDSAAYFCASSLIDSAPYEQYFGPGTRLTVT.

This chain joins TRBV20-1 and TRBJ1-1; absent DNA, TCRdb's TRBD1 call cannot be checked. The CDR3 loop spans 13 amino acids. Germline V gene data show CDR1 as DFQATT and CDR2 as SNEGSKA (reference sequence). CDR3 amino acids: CSAGADRDTEAFF.

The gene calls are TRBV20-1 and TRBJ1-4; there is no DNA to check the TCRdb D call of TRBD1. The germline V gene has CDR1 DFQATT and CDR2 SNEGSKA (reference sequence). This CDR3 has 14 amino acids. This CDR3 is CSARAKLQRDDLFF.

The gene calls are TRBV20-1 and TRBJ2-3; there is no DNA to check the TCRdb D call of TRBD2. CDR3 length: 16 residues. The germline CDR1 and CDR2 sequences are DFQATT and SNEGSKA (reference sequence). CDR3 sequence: CSATEGLAGGQDTQYF.

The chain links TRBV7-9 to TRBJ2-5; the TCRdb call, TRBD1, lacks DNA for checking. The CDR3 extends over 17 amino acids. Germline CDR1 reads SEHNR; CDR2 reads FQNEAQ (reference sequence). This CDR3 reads CASTPIFGTQYQETQYF.

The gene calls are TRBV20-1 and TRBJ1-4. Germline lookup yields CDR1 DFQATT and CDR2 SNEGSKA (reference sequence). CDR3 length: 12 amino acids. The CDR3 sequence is CSARDNNEKLFF.

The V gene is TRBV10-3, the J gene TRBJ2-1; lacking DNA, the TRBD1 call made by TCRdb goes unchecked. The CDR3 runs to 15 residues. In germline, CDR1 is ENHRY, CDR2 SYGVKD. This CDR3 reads CAISESRTGGSEQFF.

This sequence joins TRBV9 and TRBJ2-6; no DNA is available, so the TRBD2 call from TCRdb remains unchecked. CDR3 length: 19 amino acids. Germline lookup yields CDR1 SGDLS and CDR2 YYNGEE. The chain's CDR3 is CASSAHLGFATPGANVLTF.

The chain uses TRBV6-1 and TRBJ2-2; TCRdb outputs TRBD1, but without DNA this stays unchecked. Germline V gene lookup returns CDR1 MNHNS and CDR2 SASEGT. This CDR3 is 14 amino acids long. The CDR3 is CASKYGIGTGELFF.

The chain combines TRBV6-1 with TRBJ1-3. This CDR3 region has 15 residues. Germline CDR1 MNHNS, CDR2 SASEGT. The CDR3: CASSVGQGSGNTIYF.

The CDR3: CASSDGQLAAGDTQYF. The chain joins TRBV5-1 to TRBJ2-3; TCRdb lists TRBD2, though no DNA is available to test this call. The CDR3 has 16 amino acids. Germline V lookup: CDR1 SGHRS, CDR2 YFSETQ.

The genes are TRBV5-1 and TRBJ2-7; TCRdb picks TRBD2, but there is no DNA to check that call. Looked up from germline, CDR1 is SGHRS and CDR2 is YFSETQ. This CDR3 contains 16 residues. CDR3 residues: CASSLLTTSLTYEQYF.

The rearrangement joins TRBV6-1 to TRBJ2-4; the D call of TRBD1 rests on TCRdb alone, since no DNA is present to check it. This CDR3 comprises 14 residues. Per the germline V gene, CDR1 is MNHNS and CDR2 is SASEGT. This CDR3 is CASTPWGNENIQYF.

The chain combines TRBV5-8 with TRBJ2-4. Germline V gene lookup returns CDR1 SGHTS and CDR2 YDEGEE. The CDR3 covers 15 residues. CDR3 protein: CASSFQGMAPNIQYF.

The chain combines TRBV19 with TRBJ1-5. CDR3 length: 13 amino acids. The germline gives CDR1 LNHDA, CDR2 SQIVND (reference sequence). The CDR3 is CASSIPGNQPQHF.

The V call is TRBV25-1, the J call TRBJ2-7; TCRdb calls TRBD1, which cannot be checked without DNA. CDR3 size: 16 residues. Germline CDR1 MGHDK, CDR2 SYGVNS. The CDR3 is CASSELMGQGLYEQYF.

CDR3 sequence reads: CASSLVIGGGQGTQYF. This sequence joins TRBV5-1 and TRBJ2-3. CDR3 size: 16 residues. The germline V gene encodes CDR1 SGHRS and CDR2 YFSETQ.

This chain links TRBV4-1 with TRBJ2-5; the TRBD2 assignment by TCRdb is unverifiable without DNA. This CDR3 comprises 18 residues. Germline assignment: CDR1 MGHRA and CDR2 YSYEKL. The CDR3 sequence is CASSQGPVTSGGAKTQYF.

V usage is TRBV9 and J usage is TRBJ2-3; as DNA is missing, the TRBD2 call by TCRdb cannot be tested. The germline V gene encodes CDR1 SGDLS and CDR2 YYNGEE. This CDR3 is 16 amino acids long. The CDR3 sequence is CASRRLAGGSRDTQYF.

The CDR3 loop reads CASSTGGTAEAFF. The chain combines TRBV18 with TRBJ1-1. This CDR3 comprises 13 residues. Germline CDR1 reads KGHSH; CDR2 reads LQKENI.

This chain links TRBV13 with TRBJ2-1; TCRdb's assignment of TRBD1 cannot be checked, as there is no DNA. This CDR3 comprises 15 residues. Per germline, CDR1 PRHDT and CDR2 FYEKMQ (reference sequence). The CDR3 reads CASSLGGRNNNEQFF.

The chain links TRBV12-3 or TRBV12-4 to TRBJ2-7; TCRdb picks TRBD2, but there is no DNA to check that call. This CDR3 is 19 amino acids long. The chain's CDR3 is CASSRGLAGDPLKAYEQYF.

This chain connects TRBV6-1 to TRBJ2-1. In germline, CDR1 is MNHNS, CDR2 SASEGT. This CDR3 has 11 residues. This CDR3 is CASSELNEQFF.

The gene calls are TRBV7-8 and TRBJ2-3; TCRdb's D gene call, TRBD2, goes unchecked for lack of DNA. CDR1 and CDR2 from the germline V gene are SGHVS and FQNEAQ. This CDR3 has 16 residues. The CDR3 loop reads CASSPRGAGNPDTQYF.

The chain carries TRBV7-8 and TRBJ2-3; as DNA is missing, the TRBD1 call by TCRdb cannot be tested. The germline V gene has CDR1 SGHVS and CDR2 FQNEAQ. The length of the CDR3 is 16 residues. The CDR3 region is CASSLVVGGSTDTQYF.